Below, 21 T cell receptor beta chains from the same sample are listed, as sequenced in a study of PD-L1 blockade in urothelial cancer. Sample time point: pretreatment peripheral blood. Some clones are missing from TCRdb's copy, which holds only in-frame ones; the method was immunoSEQ multiplex PCR. The table lists about 95,000 clones, 90% of them singletons. This sample comprised PBMCs, obtained around atezolizumab (anti-PD-L1) treatment. The receptors come from a man between 60 and 75 years old with urothelial cancer.

Here the CDR3 reads CASSSWGTSSYNEQFF. For the CDR3, the DNA is TGTGCCAGCAGTTCGTGGGGGACTAGCTCCTACAATGAGCAGTTCTTC. The V call is TRBV27, the J call TRBJ2-1, with 8 bases fitting TRBD2. V lost 4 bases and J lost 0; bases outside the gene matches: 5. Germline V CDR1 and CDR2: MNHEY, SMNVEV (reference sequence). CDR3 length equals 16 residues.

V gene TRBV5-5 combines with J gene TRBJ1-4; no reliable D call. V dropped 6 bases and J dropped 1 base, with 13 bases sitting between them. In germline, CDR1 is SGHKS, CDR2 YYEKEE (reference sequence). The CDR3 is 15 residues long. The CDR3 nucleotides read TGTGCCAGCACCCAGACTGTAGGAACTAATGAAAAACTGTTTTTT. Its protein is CASTQTVGTNEKLFF.

The sample holds one count of this clone. V and J are TRBV4-3 and TRBJ2-2; 9 bases align to TRBD2. CDR3 length: 18 residues. The V gene's germline CDR1 is LGHNA and CDR2 YSLEER. The V segment lost 4 bases and the J segment 7 bases; nucleotides outside the gene matches: 16. The CDR3 spells CASSPNWRASGEGGELFF. CDR3 sequence (DNA): TGCGCCAGCAGCCCCAATTGGAGGGCTAGCGGGGAAGGCGGGGAGCTGTTTTTT.

The V gene is TRBV9, the J gene TRBJ2-3; weak D call: TRBD2 (6 bases). This CDR3 region has 16 residues. Germline V lookup: CDR1 SGDLS, CDR2 YYNGEE. Deletions cut 4 bases from V and 0 bases from J, with 15 bases between. CDR3: CASSPRGGSSTDTQYF. Here the CDR3 DNA reads TGTGCCAGCAGCCCAAGAGGAGGGTCTAGCACAGATACGCAGTATTTT. Full variable domain (remainder filled in from reference TRBV9 and TRBJ2-3): DSGVTQTPKHLITATGQRVTLRCSPRSGDLSVYWYQQSLDQGLQFLIQYYNGEERAKGNILERFSAQQFPDLHSELNLSSLELGDSALYFCASSPRGGSSTDTQYFGPGTRLTVL.

V usage is TRBV28 and J usage is TRBJ2-7; 7 bases line up with TRBD2. Trimming took 5 bases from V and 0 from J; bases not matched to a gene: 7. The CDR3 extends over 15 amino acids. Germline V gene sequence: CDR1 MDHEN, CDR2 SYDVKM. Written as DNA, the CDR3 is TGTGCCAGCAGTGCTGGGGGGGGTCACTCCTACGAGCAGTACTTC. As protein: CASSAGGGHSYEQYF. The full variable domain, its missing parts supplied by reference TRBV28 and TRBJ2-7, is DVKVTQSSRYLVKRTGEKVFLECVQDMDHENMFWYRQDPGLGLRLIYFSYDVKMKEKGDIPEGYSVSREKKERFSLILESASTNQTSMYLCASSAGGGHSYEQYFGPGTRLTVT.

V and J are TRBV27 and TRBJ2-1, with D possibly TRBD2 on 6 matching bases. The CDR3 is 17 amino acids. Trimming removed 7 bases at V and 6 bases at J, with 25 bases between. Germline values: CDR1 MNHEY, CDR2 SMNVEV (reference sequence). CDR3 residues: CASTRGSGLTASNEQFF. CDR3 DNA: TGTGCCAGCACCCGGGGGAGTGGACTTACAGCTTCCAATGAGCAGTTCTTC.

The chain recombines TRBV9 with TRBJ1-4; 11 nucleotides match TRBD1. The germline V gene encodes CDR1 SGDLS and CDR2 YYNGEE. The CDR3 is 15 residues long. V trimming: 4 bases; J trimming: 7 bases; junction bases outside the gene matches: 6. CDR3 bases: TGTGCCAGCAGCTCTTCCGGGACAGGGGGTGAAAAACTGTTTTTT. Translation: CASSSSGTGGEKLFF.

This clone was counted only a few times. This rearrangement joins TRBV4-3 to TRBJ2-5; the D gene is possibly TRBD2 (5 bases). The germline CDR1 and CDR2 sequences are LGHNA and YSLEER. The length of the CDR3 is 15 residues. V lost 8 bases, J lost 5 bases, and 21 bases lay in between. CDR3 coding DNA: TGCGCCAGCGCCCCGCGGGTTGGGGTGGCGGAGACCCAGTACTTC. This sequence encodes CASAPRVGVAETQYF.

This clone has just one count. This chain uses TRBV7-6 with TRBJ2-3; the match to TRBD2 covers 10 bases. The germline CDR1 and CDR2 sequences are SGHVS and FNYEAQ. V lost 4 bases, J lost 5 bases, and 6 bases stayed unmatched. This CDR3 is 15 amino acids long. Here the CDR3 reads CASSSLAGDGDTQYF. The CDR3 DNA reads as TGTGCCAGCAGCTCTCTAGCGGGAGATGGAGATACGCAGTATTTT.

This chain uses TRBV5-4 with TRBJ1-2; 10 bases fit TRBD1. V lost 0 bases, J lost 3 bases, and 2 bases stayed unmatched. This CDR3 comprises 15 residues. In germline, CDR1 is SGHNT, CDR2 YYREEE (reference sequence). DNA for the CDR3: TGTGCCAGCAGCTTGGCGACAGGGGGCTACTATGGCTACACCTTC. It yields the protein CASSLATGGYYGYTF.

The chain recombines TRBV7-9 with TRBJ2-7; 8 bases are shared with TRBD1. V trimming: 4 bases; J trimming: 0 bases; junction bases outside the gene matches: 5. The CDR3 is 15 residues long. Looked up from germline, CDR1 is SEHNR and CDR2 is FQNEAQ (reference sequence). CDR3: CASSSYTGGSYEQYF. The CDR3, as DNA: TGTGCCAGCAGCTCTTATACAGGGGGCTCCTACGAGCAGTACTTC.

Note on this clone: Different DNA sequences within this sample yield the same CDR3. CDR3 bases: TGTGCCAGCAGCTCTCAGGGTAACACTGAAGCTTTCTTT. Its protein is CASSSQGNTEAFF. The chain is built from TRBV7-9 and TRBJ1-1; the D gene is possibly TRBD1 (5 bases). Trimming took 4 bases from V and 2 from J, leaving 8 bases between them. The CDR3 covers 13 residues. Per the germline V gene, CDR1 is SEHNR and CDR2 is FQNEAQ (reference sequence).

The chain links TRBV7-8 to TRBJ1-3; unclear D gene. V lost 5 bases, J lost 0 bases, and 17 bases lay in between. The CDR3 contains 17 residues. Germline assignment: CDR1 SGHVS and CDR2 FQNEAQ. CDR3 residues: CASSPLGGPNSGNTIYF. The CDR3 nucleotides are TGTGCCAGCAGCCCACTAGGTGGGCCGAACTCTGGAAACACCATATATTTT.

J is TRBJ1-1 and V is TRBV7-8, with 8 bases aligning to TRBD1. The CDR3 contains 15 residues. V trimming: 7 bases; J trimming: 3 bases; junction bases outside the gene matches: 10. Germline values: CDR1 SGHVS, CDR2 FQNEAQ. DNA of the CDR3: TGTGCCAGCATCCGGGACAGGTTCTTCGACACTGAAGCTTTCTTT. It specifies CASIRDRFFDTEAFF.

This clone has a single count. This sequence joins TRBV7-2 and TRBJ2-7; possibly TRBD2 for D (5 bases). This CDR3 is 14 amino acids long. The germline V and J ends were trimmed by 6 bases and 6 bases, with 18 bases remaining between them. CDR1 and CDR2 (germline): SGHTA, FQGNSA. The DNA of the CDR3 is TGTGCCAGCAGTGTAGATGGGAGTAGGAGCGAGCAGTACTTC. Translation gives CASSVDGSRSEQYF.

This chain connects TRBV4-2 to TRBJ2-5, with 7 bases lining up with TRBD1. This CDR3 has 15 residues. The V segment lost 0 bases and the J segment 2 bases; nucleotides outside the gene matches: 3. CDR1 is LGHNA, CDR2 YNFKEQ, per germline. The CDR3 DNA reads as TGTGCCAGCAGCCAAGAAGGGACAGCTCAAGAGACCCAGTACTTC. It translates to CASSQEGTAQETQYF.

This chain connects TRBV4-2 to TRBJ2-1; no clear D gene. CDR3 length equals 14 residues. Deletions cut 4 bases from V and 3 bases from J, with 10 bases between. Per germline, CDR1 LGHNA and CDR2 YNFKEQ. The CDR3 region is CASSPVDNYNEQFF. CDR3 nucleotides: TGTGCCAGCAGCCCGGTCGATAACTACAATGAGCAGTTCTTC.

The chain carries TRBV9 and TRBJ2-3; 9 bases are a match to TRBD2. The length of the CDR3 is 16 residues. The trim removed 3 bases at V and 2 bases at J, leaving 7 bases unmatched. CDR1 SGDLS and CDR2 YYNGEE come from the germline V gene. This CDR3 reads CASSAVSGRNTDTQYF. The CDR3 bases are TGTGCCAGCAGCGCCGTAAGCGGGAGGAACACAGATACGCAGTATTTT. Looking up the rest from reference TRBV9 and TRBJ2-3 gives the full variable domain: DSGVTQTPKHLITATGQRVTLRCSPRSGDLSVYWYQQSLDQGLQFLIQYYNGEERAKGNILERFSAQQFPDLHSELNLSSLELGDSALYFCASSAVSGRNTDTQYFGPGTRLTVL.

J is TRBJ2-1 and V is TRBV7-2; 10 bases are shared with TRBD2. V lost 5 bases, J lost 0 bases, and 4 bases stayed unmatched. There are 16 residues in the CDR3. Germline V gives CDR1 SGHTA, CDR2 FQGNSA. The CDR3 sequence is CASSPTSGFSYNEQFF. In nucleotides, the CDR3 is TGTGCCAGCAGCCCGACTAGCGGGTTCTCCTACAATGAGCAGTTCTTC.

This chain joins TRBV6-1 and TRBJ2-5; 9 bases line up with TRBD2. CDR3 length: 15 residues. The germline CDR1 and CDR2 sequences are MNHNS and SASEGT. With 6 bases clipped from V and 2 bases from J, the junction kept 7 bases outside the gene matches. CDR3 coding DNA: TGTGCCAGCAGCTCGCGGAGCGGGGGGCAAGAGACCCAGTACTTC. Amino acid sequence: CASSSRSGGQETQYF.

The rearrangement links TRBV2 to TRBJ1-5; the D is unclear. The CDR3 consists of 12 residues. Trimming cost V 4 bases and J 5 bases, with 6 bases left between them. Germline-derived CDR1 and CDR2 are SNHLY and FYNNEI. For the CDR3, the DNA is TGTGCCAGCAGTGGCGAGCATCAGCCCCAGCATTTT. This encodes CASSGEHQPQHF.